A selection of T cell receptor beta chains follows, all from one sample in a study of cytomegalovirus exposure and HLA in healthy donors. Generated by immunoSEQ multiplex PCR, the TCRdb table keeps only in-frame clones and is missing some. This sample yields roughly 150,000 clones, of which around 9.7% are seen a single time; 1.5% to 2% belongs to the top ten. Material for sequencing was PBMCs. The receptors originated from a man over 45 in good health and CMV-seronegative. Both conserved end residues are part of each CDR3. The D gene is left open where the match is weak. Clone size appears in some rows only: once, few, many, or a class for an expanded clone.

TRBV6-1	15	TRBJ1-5	-	-	CASSEAGRSNQPQHF	TGTGCCAGCAGTGAGGCGGGACGCAGCAATCAGCCCCAGCATTTT
TRBV30	15	TRBJ2-4	TRBD2	-	CAWRPGLAGVVIQYF	TGTGCCTGGAGGCCAGGACTAGCGGGAGTTGTCATTCAGTACTTC
TRBV6-1	14	TRBJ2-7	TRBD1	-	CASGSRGQTYEQYF	TGTGCCAGCGGATCCAGGGGGCAAACATACGAGCAGTACTTC
TRBV2	12	TRBJ1-2	-	-	CASSRTSNGYTF	TGTGCCAGCAGTCGGACTTCCAATGGCTACACCTTC
TRBV13	16	TRBJ2-3	TRBD2	few	CASSRIAGRPTDTQYF	TGTGCCAGCAGTCGGATAGCGGGAAGACCCACAGATACGCAGTATTTT
TRBV5-6	16	TRBJ2-1	TRBD2	-	CASSLEVGGFSSEQFF	TGTGCCAGCAGCTTGGAGGTGGGAGGGTTTTCGTCTGAGCAGTTCTTC
TRBV5-1	17	TRBJ1-2	TRBD1	-	CASSWTGGAKPIDGYTF	TGCGCCAGCAGCTGGACAGGGGGCGCAAAACCGATCGATGGCTACACCTTC
TRBV28	15	TRBJ2-5	TRBD2	-	CASCGSGRAWETQYF	TGTGCCAGCTGCGGAAGCGGGAGGGCCTGGGAGACCCAGTACTTC
TRBV2	14	TRBJ2-3	-	-	CASSEIGRTDTQYF	TGTGCCAGCAGTGAAATTGGGAGAACAGATACGCAGTATTTT
TRBV14	14	TRBJ2-5	TRBD2	few	CASSPGGGRETQYF	TGTGCCAGCAGCCCGGGAGGGGGTCGGGAGACCCAGTACTTC
TRBV7-8	16	TRBJ1-4	TRBD1	few	CASSISRDRVVEKLFF	TGTGCCAGCAGCATCAGTAGGGACAGGGTCGTTGAAAAACTGTTTTTT
TRBV29-1	11	TRBJ2-1	-	few	CSVEGLKEQFF	TGCAGCGTTGAAGGGCTCAAGGAGCAGTTCTTC
TRBV7-2	15	TRBJ1-2	TRBD1	-	CASSLSGGQGGGYTF	TGTGCCAGCAGCCTATCGGGGGGACAGGGAGGAGGCTACACCTTC
TRBV28	14	TRBJ2-1	-	-	CAGGRPHAGEEQFF	TGTGCCGGAGGGCGTCCTCACGCCGGGGAAGAGCAGTTCTTC
TRBV5-1	16	TRBJ2-5	TRBD2	few	CASSLNPSGEQETQYF	TGCGCCAGCAGCTTGAATCCTAGCGGGGAGCAAGAGACCCAGTACTTC
TRBV2	12	TRBJ2-7	-	few	CASEQASREQYF	TGTGCCAGCGAACAGGCCTCCCGGGAGCAGTACTTC
TRBV5-1	14	TRBJ2-7	TRBD2	-	CASSFSGGADEQYF	TGCGCCAGCAGCTTTAGCGGGGGGGCCGACGAGCAGTACTTC
TRBV5-8	14	TRBJ2-3	-	few	CASSPRSSTDTQYF	TGTGCCAGCAGCCCCCGGAGTAGCACAGATACGCAGTATTTT
TRBV6-1	14	TRBJ1-4	-	-	CASSEVQVNEKLFF	TGTGCCAGCAGTGAGGTACAAGTTAATGAAAAACTGTTTTTT
TRBV10-3	15	TRBJ1-2	TRBD1	few	CAINRGTGGSYGYTF	TGTGCCATCAACCGAGGGACAGGGGGGAGCTATGGCTACACCTTC
TRBV5-5	16	TRBJ2-2	TRBD1	-	CASSSDRVGVTGELFF	TGTGCCAGCAGCTCAGACAGGGTAGGGGTCACCGGGGAGCTGTTTTTT
TRBV30	16	TRBJ1-4	-	-	CAWSPSRGATNEKLFF	TGTGCCTGGAGCCCCTCCCGGGGGGCAACTAATGAAAAACTGTTTTTT
TRBV19	16	TRBJ1-1	TRBD1	few	CASSMAQGARGTEAFF	TGTGCCAGTAGTATGGCCCAGGGGGCACGGGGGACTGAAGCTTTCTTT
TRBV7-3	14	TRBJ2-7	TRBD1	few	CASSPDRGPYEQYF	TGTGCCAGCAGCCCCGACAGGGGGCCATACGAGCAGTACTTC
TRBV7-2	16	TRBJ2-5	-	few	CASSLGSLPPQETQYF	TGTGCCAGCAGCTTAGGATCCCTTCCCCCCCAGGAGACCCAGTACTTC
TRBV4-2	13	TRBJ1-2	-	-	CASRDIGLGGYTF	TGTGCCAGCCGGGACATTGGTTTGGGGGGCTACACCTTC
TRBV11-2	13	TRBJ2-5	-	-	CASSQGHQETQYF	TGTGCCAGCAGTCAGGGGCACCAAGAGACCCAGTACTTC
TRBV20-1	11	TRBJ2-7	-	few	CSARVGYEQYF	TGCAGTGCTAGAGTCGGCTACGAGCAGTACTTC
TRBV6-5	13	TRBJ2-3	TRBD2	-	CASKRGGTDTQYF	TGTGCCTCCAAGCGGGGGGGCACAGATACGCAGTATTTT
TRBV5-5	15	TRBJ1-2	-	few	CASSLGAGTGYGYTF	TGTGCCAGCAGCCTGGGGGCAGGGACTGGGTATGGCTACACCTTC
TRBV6-5	15	TRBJ2-1	-	few	CASGQPGSPHNEQFF	TGTGCCAGCGGCCAACCGGGAAGTCCTCACAATGAGCAGTTCTTC
TRBV29-1	16	TRBJ2-5	TRBD2	-	CSVESRASGLPEDQYF	TGCAGCGTTGAAAGTCGGGCTAGCGGCCTACCAGAGGACCAGTACTTC